What follows are 31 T cell receptor beta chains derived from one specimen sequenced in a study of early T cells in non-severe SARS-CoV-2 infection. TCRdb used MiXCR to reprocess the 5' RACE reads, holding one entry per CDR3 protein. The table shows around 80,000 distinct CDR3 sequences, with about 10% occurring only once. The source was whole blood, collected at baseline. Receptor source: an adult who was a healthcare worker with PCR-confirmed SARS-CoV-2 infection or an uninfected control (not recorded which).

This clonotype turned up a few times. This chain connects TRBV27 to TRBJ2-1, with 11 bases identical to TRBD2. Germline values: CDR1 MNHEY, CDR2 SMNVEV (reference sequence). V shed 5 bases and J 4 bases; nucleotides not matched to a gene: 4. This CDR3 region has 15 residues. The CDR3 sequence: CASSPGLAVYNEQFF. In DNA, the CDR3 is TGTGCCAGCAGTCCGGGACTAGCGGTTTACAATGAGCAGTTCTTC.

This sequence joins TRBV6-6 and TRBJ1-5; D remains ambiguous. The CDR3 spans 14 residues. V was shortened by 7 bases and J by 4 bases, with 14 bases between the two germline ends. In germline, CDR1 is MNHNY, CDR2 SVGAGI (reference sequence). Here the CDR3 DNA reads TGTGCCAGCAAGAACGGAGGGAAGAATCAGCCCCAGCATTTT. It translates to CASKNGGKNQPQHF.

The CDR3 is CASSLPIEERSSEQFF. The CDR3 nucleotides are TGCGCCAGCAGCTTGCCCATTGAGGAGCGGTCAAGTGAGCAGTTCTTC. The chain couples TRBV5-1 to TRBJ2-1, with D tentatively TRBD2 (5 bases). From germline, CDR1 is SGHRS and CDR2 YFSETQ. Deletions cut 1 base from V and 9 bases from J, with 20 bases between. The CDR3 is 16 residues long. Variable domain in full (rest from reference TRBV5-1 and TRBJ2-1): KAGVTQTPRYLIKTRGQQVTLSCSPISGHRSVSWYQQTPGQGLQFLFEYFSETQRNKGNFPGRFSGRQFSNSRSEMNVSTLELGDSALYLCASSLPIEERSSEQFFGPGTRLTVL.

This clonotype was recorded once. V usage is TRBV28 and J usage is TRBJ2-2; 9 bases align to TRBD2. Germline lookup yields CDR1 MDHEN and CDR2 SYDVKM. V gave up 6 bases and J gave up 4 bases; unmatched junction bases: 6. This CDR3 contains 15 residues. Here the CDR3 reads CASRISGSRTGELFF. Written as DNA, the CDR3 is TGTGCCAGCAGGATTAGCGGGAGTCGCACCGGGGAGCTGTTTTTT.

This clonotype occurred many times. The V call is TRBV4-2, the J call TRBJ2-7; D unresolved. Germline-derived CDR1 and CDR2 are LGHNA and YNFKEQ. The CDR3 runs 12 residues. V gave up 1 base and J gave up 4 bases, with 5 bases separating them. As DNA, the CDR3 is TGTGCCAGCAGCCAAGGAGTGTACGAGCAGTACTTC. Protein: CASSQGVYEQYF.

This clonotype was seen repeatedly, ten times or more. The chain combines TRBV6-6 with TRBJ2-3; D is perhaps TRBD2 (5 bases). Trimming pared 6 bases from V and 4 bases from J, leaving 14 bases between. This CDR3 is 14 amino acids long. Germline V CDR1 and CDR2: MNHNY, SVGAGI (reference sequence). The CDR3 loop is CASSPMGVADTQYF. In DNA, the CDR3 is TGTGCCAGCAGCCCCATGGGAGTGGCAGATACGCAGTATTTT.

This clonotype was seen a handful of times. This sequence joins TRBV5-1 and TRBJ2-1, with 8 bases that match TRBD1. The V and J ends lost 6 bases and 1 base, in that order; junction bases with no gene match: 3. The CDR3 runs to 14 residues. CDR1 is SGHRS, CDR2 YFSETQ, per germline. The CDR3 here is CASTTGGSYNEQFF. CDR3 sequence (DNA): TGCGCCAGCACAACAGGGGGTTCCTACAATGAGCAGTTCTTC.

This clonotype was counted ten times or more. This chain uses TRBV24-1 with TRBJ2-5, with D perhaps TRBD2 (6 bases). Germline V gene data show CDR1 as KGHDR and CDR2 as SFDVKD. The V and J ends lost 4 bases and 2 bases respectively, with 13 bases between them. The CDR3 extends over 15 amino acids. Here the CDR3 reads CATSDGGAGQETQYF. Written as DNA, the CDR3 is TGTGCCACCAGTGACGGAGGGGCTGGACAAGAGACCCAGTACTTC.

This clonotype showed up just a few times. The chain is built from TRBV24-1 and TRBJ2-5, with TRBD2 identical over 10 bases. The length of the CDR3 is 16 residues. Germline CDR1 KGHDR, CDR2 SFDVKD. V lost 3 bases, J lost 2 bases, and 5 bases stayed unmatched. In DNA, the CDR3 is TGTGCCACCAGTGATCCAGGACTAGCGGAACAAGAGACCCAGTACTTC. Translated: CATSDPGLAEQETQYF.

This clonotype came up a few times. The chain has TRBV27 and TRBJ2-3; 8 nucleotides match TRBD1. This CDR3 is built from 16 residues. Germline CDR1 reads MNHEY; CDR2 reads SMNVEV (reference sequence). The J segment lost 2 bases and the V segment lost 2 bases, leaving 6 bases of the junction unmatched. In nucleotides, the CDR3 is TGTGCCAGCAGTTTAGGTTGGACAGGGCACACAGATACGCAGTATTTT. It is translated as CASSLGWTGHTDTQYF.

This sequence joins TRBV2 and TRBJ1-4; 7 bases map to TRBD1. Germline values: CDR1 SNHLY, CDR2 FYNNEI. V dropped 8 bases and J dropped 6; count of bases not matched to a gene: 9. The CDR3 consists of 14 residues. The CDR3 DNA follows: TGTGCCAGCCGACAGGGAAGAGGGTATGAAAAACTGTTTTTT. Its translation: CASRQGRGYEKLFF.

This clonotype was seen only a few times. The rearrangement links TRBV7-2 to TRBJ2-3, with 7 bases matching TRBD1. V was pared by 1 base and J by 1 base, with 8 bases of the junction left unmatched. This CDR3 spans 17 amino acids. CDR1 is SGHTA, CDR2 FQGNSA, per germline. DNA for the CDR3: TGTGCCAGCAGCTTAGATCCACAGGGGTGGGGCACAGATACGCAGTATTTT. Translating gives CASSLDPQGWGTDTQYF.

This clonotype showed up just a few times. The V gene is TRBV2, the J gene TRBJ2-1; 9 positions agree with TRBD2. The trim removed 5 bases at V and 6 bases at J, leaving 11 bases unmatched. The CDR3 totals 16 residues. Germline V gives CDR1 SNHLY, CDR2 FYNNEI. The CDR3 here is CASSFTIAGASNEQFF. The CDR3 region has the DNA TGTGCCAGCAGTTTTACAATAGCGGGAGCGAGCAATGAGCAGTTCTTC. Using reference TRBV2 and TRBJ2-1 for the parts outside the CDR3, the full variable domain is EPEVTQTPSHQVTQMGQEVILRCVPISNHLYFYWYRQILGQKVEFLVSFYNNEISEKSEIFDDQFSVERPDGSNFTLKIRSTKLEDSAMYFCASSFTIAGASNEQFFGPGTRLTVL.

This clonotype was detected ten times or more. This chain links TRBV28 with TRBJ1-1; 9 positions match TRBD1. The J segment lost 13 bases and the V segment lost 5 bases, leaving 20 bases of the junction unmatched. Germline lookup yields CDR1 MDHEN and CDR2 SYDVKM. CDR3 size: 16 residues. The CDR3 is CASSQTQGAKTLKLFF. The CDR3 DNA follows: TGTGCCAGCAGTCAGACACAGGGGGCGAAAACACTGAAGCTTTTCTTT.

This clonotype turned up a few times. The chain employs TRBV7-9 and TRBJ1-1; TRBD1 aligns across 7 bases. The V segment lost 5 bases and the J segment 0 bases; nucleotides outside the gene matches: 6. The CDR3 sequence is 15 residues long. Germline CDR1 SEHNR, CDR2 FQNEAQ (reference sequence). CDR3 nucleotide sequence: TGTGCCAGCAGCCGGGACAGTGTTATGAACACTGAAGCTTTCTTT. Encoded protein: CASSRDSVMNTEAFF. The complete variable domain, with remaining parts taken from reference TRBV7-9 and TRBJ1-1, reads DTGVSQNPRHKITKRGQNVTFRCDPISEHNRLYWYRQTLGQGPEFLTYFQNEAQLEKSRLLSDRFSAERPKGSFSTLEIQRTEQGDSAMYLCASSRDSVMNTEAFFGQGTRLTVV.

This clonotype was picked up a small number of times. The chain employs TRBV20-1 and TRBJ2-1; D uncertain. V shed 2 bases and J shed 8 bases, with 7 bases lying between them. The length of the CDR3 is 11 residues. The germline V gene has CDR1 DFQATT and CDR2 SNEGSKA (reference sequence). CDR3 DNA sequence: TGCAGTGCTAGACTAGTTTATGAGCAGTTCTTC. This gives the protein CSARLVYEQFF.

This clonotype was found a few times. The CDR3 reads CATSGGTGNNQPQHF. The CDR3 DNA reads as TGTGCCACCAGTGGTGGGACAGGGAACAATCAGCCCCAGCATTTT. This sequence joins TRBV24-1 and TRBJ1-5; TRBD1 matches 9 bases. The CDR3 covers 15 residues. V lost 5 bases, J lost 3 bases, and 4 bases stayed unmatched. Germline CDR1 and CDR2: KGHDR and SFDVKD.

This clonotype was seen many times. V and J are TRBV12-3 or TRBV12-4 and TRBJ1-1, with TRBD1 identical over 8 bases. This CDR3 is 14 amino acids long. The junction had 4 bases not matched to a gene; V was cut back by 6 bases and J by 1 base. CDR3 protein: CASSHRGTNTEAFF. The CDR3 bases are TGTGCCAGCAGCCACAGGGGGACGAACACTGAAGCTTTCTTT.

This clonotype has more than one count but fewer than ten. The chain uses TRBV30 and TRBJ2-7; D is unresolved. Between the trimmed V and J ends, which lost 2 bases and 6 bases, there was a span of 11 bases. The CDR3 runs to 12 residues. Germline loops: CDR1 GTSNPN, CDR2 SVGIG (reference sequence). This CDR3 is CAWSPTAREQYF. CDR3 in DNA: TGTGCCTGGAGTCCAACCGCCCGCGAGCAGTACTTC.

This clonotype has ten or more counts. The CDR3 DNA reads TGTGCCAGCACGATCGGGACAGGGAGTAAATCACCCCTCCACTTT. Its protein is CASTIGTGSKSPLHF. The chain couples TRBV2 to TRBJ1-6; 9 positions match TRBD1. Germline CDR1 is SNHLY and CDR2 is FYNNEI. CDR3 size: 15 residues. The junction had 11 bases not matched to a gene; V was cut back by 7 bases and J by 10 bases.

The V gene is TRBV7-9, the J gene TRBJ2-7, with 7 bases identical to TRBD1. This CDR3 is built from 15 residues. The junction had 13 bases not matched to a gene; V was cut back by 6 bases and J by 5 bases. The germline CDR1 and CDR2 sequences are SEHNR and FQNEAQ (reference sequence). Here the CDR3 DNA reads TGTGCCAGCAGGGAAGGGGGCGCACGTCCCAACGAGCAGTACTTC. It translates to CASREGGARPNEQYF. Full variable domain (remainder filled in from reference TRBV7-9 and TRBJ2-7): DTGVSQNPRHKITKRGQNVTFRCDPISEHNRLYWYRQTLGQGPEFLTYFQNEAQLEKSRLLSDRFSAERPKGSFSTLEIQRTEQGDSAMYLCASREGGARPNEQYFGPGTRLTVT.

The chain has TRBV18 and TRBJ2-7; 9 nucleotides line up with TRBD1. CDR3 size: 14 residues. V lost 4 bases to trimming and J lost 5 bases; unmatched junction nucleotides: 6. Germline assignment: CDR1 KGHSH and CDR2 LQKENI. The CDR3 DNA reads as TGTGCCAGCTCACATGGACAGGGGTCTAACGAGCAGTACTTC. It codes for CASSHGQGSNEQYF.

At least ten counts were recorded for this clonotype. The chain joins TRBV20-1 to TRBJ2-2; a weak D match, TRBD2 (6 bases). Looked up from germline, CDR1 is DFQATT and CDR2 is SNEGSKA (reference sequence). Trimming shortened V by 0 bases and J by 3 bases, and 11 bases separated the two germline ends. The CDR3 spans 15 residues. CDR3 protein: CSAREGGGDTGELFF. In DNA, the CDR3 is TGCAGTGCTAGAGAGGGCGGAGGGGACACCGGGGAGCTGTTTTTT.

This rearrangement joins TRBV29-1 to TRBJ2-7, with a tentative D call TRBD2 (7 bases). The CDR3 consists of 13 residues. Trimming took 4 bases from V and 2 from J, leaving 12 bases between them. Germline V gives CDR1 SQVTM, CDR2 ANQGSEA. CDR3 sequence reads: CSVGEGGTYEQYF. The CDR3 nucleotides are TGCAGCGTTGGAGAGGGGGGGACCTACGAGCAGTACTTC.

This clonotype has a handful of counts. The CDR3 DNA reads as TGCAGTGCTAGAGATGCCGGCTACGAGCAGTACTTC. Encoded protein: CSARDAGYEQYF. This chain joins TRBV20-1 and TRBJ2-7; no reliable D call. Germline values: CDR1 DFQATT, CDR2 SNEGSKA (reference sequence). V was pared by 0 bases and J by 3 bases, with 6 bases between. The CDR3 is made up of 12 amino acids.

As regards this clonotype: The junction does not match germline at one end; this may be a read error. The gene calls are TRBV5-1 and TRBJ2-1; 9 bases are shared with TRBD2. The CDR3 contains 17 residues. The V gene's germline CDR1 is SGHRS and CDR2 YFSETQ. The DNA of the CDR3 is TGCGCCAGCAGCTCCAGGGGTAGCGGGAGCTCCTACATTGAGCAGTTCTTC. This codes for CASSSRGSGSSYIEQFF.

This clonotype was counted at least ten times. The chain joins TRBV7-6 to TRBJ2-1; no reliable D call. CDR3 size: 15 residues. V lost 5 bases, J lost 4 bases, and 15 bases lay in between. CDR1 is SGHVS and CDR2 is FNYEAQ in the germline V gene. The CDR3 loop is CASSPRPPPYNEQFF. In DNA, the CDR3 is TGTGCCAGCAGCCCCCGACCACCACCTTACAATGAGCAGTTCTTC. Together with reference TRBV7-6 and TRBJ2-1, the CDR3 gives the full variable domain: GAGVSQSPRYKVTKRGQDVALRCDPISGHVSLYWYRQALGQGPEFLTYFNYEAQQDKSGLPNDRFSAERPEGSISTLTIQRTEQRDSAMYRCASSPRPPPYNEQFFGPGTRLTVL.

The chain couples TRBV27 to TRBJ1-6; D is unclear. CDR1 is MNHEY and CDR2 is SMNVEV in the germline V gene (reference sequence). CDR3 length: 15 amino acids. Between the trimmed V and J ends, which lost 0 bases and 10 bases, there was a span of 13 bases. The DNA for the CDR3 is TGTGCCAGCAGTTTATCGCTTCGGGCGGGGTCACCCCTCCACTTT. Protein product: CASSLSLRAGSPLHF.

J is TRBJ2-1 and V is TRBV14, with 7 bases fitting TRBD1. This CDR3 contains 16 residues. Per germline, CDR1 SGHDN and CDR2 FVKESK. V trimming: 0 bases; J trimming: 4 bases; junction bases outside the gene matches: 6. Here the CDR3 reads CASSQEGTVIYNEQFF. CDR3 sequence (DNA): TGTGCCAGCAGCCAAGAGGGGACAGTAATTTACAATGAGCAGTTCTTC.

The V call is TRBV28, the J call TRBJ2-2, with D unclear. V lost 5 bases and J lost 3, with 7 bases in between. Per the germline V gene, CDR1 is MDHEN and CDR2 is SYDVKM. The CDR3 totals 13 residues. The CDR3 protein is CASSPPYTGELFF. CDR3 in DNA: TGTGCCAGCAGTCCACCCTACACCGGGGAGCTGTTTTTT.

This clonotype has a handful of counts. This chain connects TRBV20-1 to TRBJ2-7; 10 nucleotides align to TRBD1. V trimming: 6 bases; J trimming: 5 bases; junction bases outside the gene matches: 10. CDR1 is DFQATT, CDR2 SNEGSKA, per germline (reference sequence). The CDR3 length is 14 residues. In nucleotides, the CDR3 is TGCAGTGCCCCTCCGGGACAGGGGACACACGAGCAGTACTTC. This gives the protein CSAPPGQGTHEQYF.